This TCR beta chain emerged from a study of blood T cell repertoires in COVID-19. Germline trimming cut 7 bases from V and 0 bases from J; bases unmatched to any gene: 12. This CDR3 is 17 amino acids long. CDR1 LNHDA and CDR2 SQIVND come from the germline V gene (reference sequence). Original data processing: The authors estimated nucleated cell counts from reference gene primer amplification. The table came from immunoSEQ multiplex PCR; TCRdb's copy has only in-frame clones and leaves some out. V and J calls plus clone size are reproduced from that table; the DNA served to infer D and trimming. The sample has 110,000 to 150,000 clones; roughly 85% are singletons.

The sample comprised PBMCs or T cells enriched from blood (not recorded which). This TCR derives from a man between 45 and 60 years old who had recovered from COVID-19. This chain uses TRBV19 with TRBJ2-1, with 7 bases identical to TRBD2. CDR3 sequence (DNA): TGTGCCAGTACCGGGGGGAGCTATCAAGCCTCCTACAATGAGCAGTTCTTC. Translating it yields CASTGGSYQASYNEQFF.